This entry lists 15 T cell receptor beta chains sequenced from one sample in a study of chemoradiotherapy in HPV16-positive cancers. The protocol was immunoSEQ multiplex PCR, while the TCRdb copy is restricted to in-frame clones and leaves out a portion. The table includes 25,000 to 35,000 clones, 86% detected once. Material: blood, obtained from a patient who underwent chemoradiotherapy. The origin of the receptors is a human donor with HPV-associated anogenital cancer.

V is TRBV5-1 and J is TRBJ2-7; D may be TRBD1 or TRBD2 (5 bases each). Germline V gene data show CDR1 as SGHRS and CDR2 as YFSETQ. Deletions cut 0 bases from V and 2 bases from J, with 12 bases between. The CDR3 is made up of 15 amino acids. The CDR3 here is CASSLDGTVAYEQYF. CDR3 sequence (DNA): TGCGCCAGCAGCTTGGACGGGACGGTCGCCTACGAGCAGTACTTC.

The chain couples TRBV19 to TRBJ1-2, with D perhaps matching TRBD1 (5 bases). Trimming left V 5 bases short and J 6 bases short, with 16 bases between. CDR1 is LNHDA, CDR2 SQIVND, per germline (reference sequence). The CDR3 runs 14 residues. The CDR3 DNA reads TGTGCCAGTAGTGTTATGGGACTCTGGAATGGCTACACCTTC. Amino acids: CASSVMGLWNGYTF. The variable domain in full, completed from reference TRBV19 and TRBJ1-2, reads DGGITQSPKYLFRKEGQNVTLSCEQNLNHDAMYWYRQDPGQGLRLIYYSQIVNDFQKGDIAEGYSVSREKKESFPLTVTSAQKNPTAFYLCASSVMGLWNGYTFGSGTRLTVV.

CDR3 in amino acids: CASSSAQGAGNEKLFF. The CDR3 DNA reads as TGTGCCAGCAGTAGCGCCCAGGGGGCCGGTAATGAAAAACTGTTTTTT. The gene calls are TRBV28 and TRBJ1-4; TRBD1 matches at 8 bases. V lost 5 bases and J lost 4; bases outside the gene matches: 9. This CDR3 has 16 residues. CDR1 and CDR2 (germline): MDHEN, SYDVKM.

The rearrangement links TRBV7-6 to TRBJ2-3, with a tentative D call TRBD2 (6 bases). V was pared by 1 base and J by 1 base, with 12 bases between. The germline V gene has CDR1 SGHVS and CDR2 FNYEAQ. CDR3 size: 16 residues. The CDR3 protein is CASSLGIGGGTDTQYF. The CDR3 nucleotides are TGTGCCAGCAGCTTAGGTATCGGGGGTGGCACAGATACGCAGTATTTT.

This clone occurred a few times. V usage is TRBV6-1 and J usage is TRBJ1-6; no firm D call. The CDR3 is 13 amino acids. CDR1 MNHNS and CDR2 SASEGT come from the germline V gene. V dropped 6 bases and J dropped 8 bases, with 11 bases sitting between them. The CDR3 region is CASRLDMDSPLHF. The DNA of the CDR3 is TGTGCCAGCAGGCTTGACATGGATTCACCCCTCCACTTT.

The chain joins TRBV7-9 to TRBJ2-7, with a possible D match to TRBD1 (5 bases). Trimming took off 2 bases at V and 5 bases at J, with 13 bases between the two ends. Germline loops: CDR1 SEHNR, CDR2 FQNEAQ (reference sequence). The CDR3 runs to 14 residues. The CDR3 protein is CASSLTQGSDEQYF. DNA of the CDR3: TGTGCCAGCAGCTTAACCCAGGGTTCCGACGAGCAGTACTTC.

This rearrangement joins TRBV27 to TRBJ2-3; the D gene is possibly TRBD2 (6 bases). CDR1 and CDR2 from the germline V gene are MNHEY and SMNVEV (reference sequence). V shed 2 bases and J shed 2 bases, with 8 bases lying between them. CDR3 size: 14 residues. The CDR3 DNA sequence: TGTGCCAGCAGTTTAGCGGGGACCACAGATACGCAGTATTTT. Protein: CASSLAGTTDTQYF.

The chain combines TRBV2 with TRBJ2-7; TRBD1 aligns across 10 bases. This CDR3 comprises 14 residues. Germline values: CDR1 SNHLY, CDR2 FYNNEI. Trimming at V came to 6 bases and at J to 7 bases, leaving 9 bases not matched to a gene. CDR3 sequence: CASRRGTGAREQYF. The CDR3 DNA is TGTGCCAGCAGGAGGGGGACAGGGGCTAGAGAGCAGTACTTC. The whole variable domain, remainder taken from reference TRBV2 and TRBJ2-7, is EPEVTQTPSHQVTQMGQEVILRCVPISNHLYFYWYRQILGQKVEFLVSFYNNEISEKSEIFDDQFSVERPDGSNFTLKIRSTKLEDSAMYFCASRRGTGAREQYFGPGTRLTVT.

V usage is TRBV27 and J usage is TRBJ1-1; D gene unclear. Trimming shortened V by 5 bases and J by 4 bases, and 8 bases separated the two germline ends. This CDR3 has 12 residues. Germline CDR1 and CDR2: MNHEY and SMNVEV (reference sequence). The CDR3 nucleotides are TGTGCCAGCAGTGCCCTAGGCACTGAAGCTTTCTTT. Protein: CASSALGTEAFF.

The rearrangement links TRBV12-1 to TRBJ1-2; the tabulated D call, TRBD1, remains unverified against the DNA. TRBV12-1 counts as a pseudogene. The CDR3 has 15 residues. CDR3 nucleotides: TGTGCCAGCAGCCCTGGGACAGGGTCTATCTATGGCTACACCTTC. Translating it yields CASSPGTGSIYGYTF.

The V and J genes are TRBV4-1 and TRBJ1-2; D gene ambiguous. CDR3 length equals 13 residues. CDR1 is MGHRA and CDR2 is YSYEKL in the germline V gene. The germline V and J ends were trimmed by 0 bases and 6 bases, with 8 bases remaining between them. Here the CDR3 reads CASSQEGYHGYTF. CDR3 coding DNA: TGCGCCAGCAGCCAAGAGGGGTACCATGGCTACACCTTC.

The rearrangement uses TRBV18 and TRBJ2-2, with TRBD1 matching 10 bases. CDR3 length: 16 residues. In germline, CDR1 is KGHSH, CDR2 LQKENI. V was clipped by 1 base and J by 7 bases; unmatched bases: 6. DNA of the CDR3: TGTGCCAGCTCACCACTCCGGACAGGGGGGCACGGGGAGCTGTTTTTT. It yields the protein CASSPLRTGGHGELFF.

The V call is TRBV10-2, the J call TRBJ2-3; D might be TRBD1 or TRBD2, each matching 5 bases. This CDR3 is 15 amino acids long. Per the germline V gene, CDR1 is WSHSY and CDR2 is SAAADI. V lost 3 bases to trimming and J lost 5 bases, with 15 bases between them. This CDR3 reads CASSDAAGGRDTQYF. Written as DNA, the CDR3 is TGCGCCAGCAGTGATGCGGCTGGGGGAAGAGATACGCAGTATTTT.

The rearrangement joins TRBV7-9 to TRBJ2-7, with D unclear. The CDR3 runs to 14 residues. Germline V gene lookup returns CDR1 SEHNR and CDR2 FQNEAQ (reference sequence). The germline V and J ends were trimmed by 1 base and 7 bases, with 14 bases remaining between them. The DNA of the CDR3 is TGTGCCAGCAGCTTAGACCCGAGTCCCCTGGAGCAGTACTTC. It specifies CASSLDPSPLEQYF.

CDR3: CSVWWRTNEKLFF. CDR3 sequence (DNA): TGCAGCGTTTGGTGGAGAACTAATGAAAAACTGTTTTTT. This rearrangement joins TRBV29-1 to TRBJ1-4; no clear D gene. Germline CDR1 and CDR2: SQVTM and ANQGSEA. This CDR3 has 13 amino acids. The germline V and J ends were trimmed by 5 bases and 1 base, with 8 bases remaining between them.